Described below is a single TCR beta chain sequence and its context. These data come from a study of PD-L1 blockade in urothelial cancer. Study details: Prior regimens of chemotherapy numbered 0 to 3 per patient.

CDR3 size: 14 residues. Germline lookup yields CDR1 LNHDA and CDR2 SQIVND (reference sequence). V was shortened by 1 base and J by 2 bases, with 7 bases between the two germline ends. The repertoire was sequenced with immunoSEQ multiplex PCR; TCRdb's copy has only in-frame clones and lacks some. The sample has about 71,000 clones, 85% to 90% seen once. J is TRBJ2-3 and V is TRBV19; D is uncertain. Here the sequenced sample was PBMCs, taken around atezolizumab (anti-PD-L1) treatment. This TCR was sampled from a man in his sixties with urothelial cancer. CDR3 region: CASSIAEFTDTQYF. The CDR3, as DNA: TGTGCCAGTAGTATAGCCGAGTTCACAGATACGCAGTATTTT.